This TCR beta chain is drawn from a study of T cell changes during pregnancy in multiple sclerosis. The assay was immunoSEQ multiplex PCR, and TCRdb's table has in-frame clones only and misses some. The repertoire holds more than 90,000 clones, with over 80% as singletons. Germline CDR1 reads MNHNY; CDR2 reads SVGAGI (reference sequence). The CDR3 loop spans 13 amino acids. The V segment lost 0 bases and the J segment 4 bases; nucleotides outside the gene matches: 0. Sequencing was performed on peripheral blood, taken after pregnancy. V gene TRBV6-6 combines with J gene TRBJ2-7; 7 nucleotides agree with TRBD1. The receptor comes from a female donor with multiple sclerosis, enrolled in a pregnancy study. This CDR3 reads CASSYSTGYEQYF. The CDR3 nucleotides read TGTGCCAGCAGTTACTCGACAGGGTACGAGCAGTACTTC.